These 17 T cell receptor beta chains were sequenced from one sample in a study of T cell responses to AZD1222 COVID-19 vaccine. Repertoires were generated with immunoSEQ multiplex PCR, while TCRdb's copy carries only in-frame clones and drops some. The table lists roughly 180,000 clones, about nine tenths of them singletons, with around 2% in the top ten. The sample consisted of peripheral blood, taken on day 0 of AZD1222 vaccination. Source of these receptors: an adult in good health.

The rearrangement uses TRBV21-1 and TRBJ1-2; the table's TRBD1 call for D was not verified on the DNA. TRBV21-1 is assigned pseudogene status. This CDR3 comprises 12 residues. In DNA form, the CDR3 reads TGTGCCAGCAGCAGGGACAGGGCTGGCTACACCTTC. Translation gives CASSRDRAGYTF.

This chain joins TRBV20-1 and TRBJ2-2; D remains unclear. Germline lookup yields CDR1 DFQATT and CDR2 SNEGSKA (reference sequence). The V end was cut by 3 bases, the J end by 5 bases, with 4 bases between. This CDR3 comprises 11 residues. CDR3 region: CSASHTGELFF. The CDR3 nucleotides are TGCAGTGCTAGCCATACCGGGGAGCTGTTTTTT.

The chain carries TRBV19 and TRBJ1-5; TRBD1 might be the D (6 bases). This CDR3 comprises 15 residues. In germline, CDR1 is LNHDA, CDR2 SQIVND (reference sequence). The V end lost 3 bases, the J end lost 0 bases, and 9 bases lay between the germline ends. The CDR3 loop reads CASSIGQTSNQPQHF. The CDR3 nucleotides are TGTGCCAGTAGTATCGGACAGACTAGCAATCAGCCCCAGCATTTT. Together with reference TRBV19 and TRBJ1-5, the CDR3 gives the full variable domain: DGGITQSPKYLFRKEGQNVTLSCEQNLNHDAMYWYRQDPGQGLRLIYYSQIVNDFQKGDIAEGYSVSREKKESFPLTVTSAQKNPTAFYLCASSIGQTSNQPQHFGDGTRLSIL.

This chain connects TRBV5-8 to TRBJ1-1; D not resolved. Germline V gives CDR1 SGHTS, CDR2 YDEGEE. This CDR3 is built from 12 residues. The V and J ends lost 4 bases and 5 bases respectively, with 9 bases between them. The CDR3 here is CASSHRDTEAFF. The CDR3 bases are TGTGCCAGCAGCCACCGGGATACTGAAGCTTTCTTT.

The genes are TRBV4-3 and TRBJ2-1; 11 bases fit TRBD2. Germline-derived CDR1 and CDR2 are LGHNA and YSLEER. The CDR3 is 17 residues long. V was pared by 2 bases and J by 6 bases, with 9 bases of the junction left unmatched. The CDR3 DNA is TGCGCCAGCAGCCAAAGGCCGACTAGCGGGGCTGGCAATGAGCAGTTCTTC. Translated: CASSQRPTSGAGNEQFF.

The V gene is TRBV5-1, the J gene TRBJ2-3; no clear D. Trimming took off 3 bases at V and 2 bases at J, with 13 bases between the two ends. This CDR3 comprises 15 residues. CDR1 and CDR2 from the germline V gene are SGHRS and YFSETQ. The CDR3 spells CASSWAPGNTDTQYF. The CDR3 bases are TGCGCCAGCAGCTGGGCTCCGGGTAACACAGATACGCAGTATTTT.

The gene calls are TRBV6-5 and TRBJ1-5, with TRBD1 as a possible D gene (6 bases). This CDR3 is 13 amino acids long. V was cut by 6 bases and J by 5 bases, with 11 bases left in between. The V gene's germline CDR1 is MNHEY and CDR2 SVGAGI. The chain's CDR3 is CASSHQGHQPQHF. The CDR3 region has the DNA TGTGCCAGCAGCCATCAGGGGCATCAGCCCCAGCATTTT.

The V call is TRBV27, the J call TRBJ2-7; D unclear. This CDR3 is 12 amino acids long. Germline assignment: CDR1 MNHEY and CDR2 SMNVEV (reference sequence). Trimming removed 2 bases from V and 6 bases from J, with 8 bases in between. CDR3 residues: CASSLPAREQYF. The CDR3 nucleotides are TGTGCCAGCAGTTTACCAGCTCGCGAGCAGTACTTC.

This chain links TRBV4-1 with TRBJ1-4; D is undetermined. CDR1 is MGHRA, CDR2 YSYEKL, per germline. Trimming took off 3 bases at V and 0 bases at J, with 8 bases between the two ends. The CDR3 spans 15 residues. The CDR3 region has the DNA TGCGCCAGCAGCCAGGGTCCCTCAACTAATGAAAAACTGTTTTTT. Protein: CASSQGPSTNEKLFF.

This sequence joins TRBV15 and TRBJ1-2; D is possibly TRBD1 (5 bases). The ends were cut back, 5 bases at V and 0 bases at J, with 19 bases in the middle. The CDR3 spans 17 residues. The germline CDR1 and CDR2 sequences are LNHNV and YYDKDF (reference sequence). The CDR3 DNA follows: TGTGCCACCAGCCTACTGGGTGGGGCTGCAGCTAACTATGGCTACACCTTC. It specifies CATSLLGGAAANYGYTF.

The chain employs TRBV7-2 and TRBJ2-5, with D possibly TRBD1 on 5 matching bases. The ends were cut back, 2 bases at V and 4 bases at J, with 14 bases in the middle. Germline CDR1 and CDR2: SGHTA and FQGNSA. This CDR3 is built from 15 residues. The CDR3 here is CASSLRSGFLETQYF. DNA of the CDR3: TGTGCCAGCAGCTTAAGGTCAGGGTTTTTAGAGACCCAGTACTTC.

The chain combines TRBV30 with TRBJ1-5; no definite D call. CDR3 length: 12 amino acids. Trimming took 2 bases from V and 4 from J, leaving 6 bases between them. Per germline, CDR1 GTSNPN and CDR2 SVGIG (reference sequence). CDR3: CAWSRRNQPQHF. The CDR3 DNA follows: TGTGCCTGGAGTCGCAGGAATCAGCCCCAGCATTTT.

The CDR3 loop is CASLGTGGNTEAFF. CDR3 in DNA: TGTGCCAGTCTCGGGACAGGGGGGAACACTGAAGCTTTCTTT. J is TRBJ1-1 and V is TRBV3-1 (or the pseudogene TRBV3-2), with 11 nucleotides matching TRBD1. This CDR3 is built from 14 residues. V lost 9 bases to trimming and J lost 1 base; unmatched junction nucleotides: 4. Germline CDR1 reads LGHDT; CDR2 reads YNNKEL (reference sequence).

The CDR3 loop is CASSERTDNEQFF. The DNA for the CDR3 is TGTGCCAGCAGTGAAAGGACAGACAATGAGCAGTTCTTC. The rearrangement links TRBV6-1 to TRBJ2-1, with TRBD1 as a possible D gene (6 bases). Germline V CDR1 and CDR2: MNHNS, SASEGT. V was clipped by 2 bases and J by 5 bases, with 7 bases between them. The CDR3 loop spans 13 amino acids.

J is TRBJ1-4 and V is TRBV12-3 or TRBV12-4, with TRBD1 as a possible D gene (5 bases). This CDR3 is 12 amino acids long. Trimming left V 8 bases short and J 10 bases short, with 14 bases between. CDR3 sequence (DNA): TGTGCCAGCCAGGACAACCTGGGAAAACTGTTTTTT. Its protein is CASQDNLGKLFF.

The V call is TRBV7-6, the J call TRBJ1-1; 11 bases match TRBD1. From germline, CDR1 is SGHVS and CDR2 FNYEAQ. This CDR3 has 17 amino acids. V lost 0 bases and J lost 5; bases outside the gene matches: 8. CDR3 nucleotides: TGTGCCAGCAGCTTAGCCGGGACAGGGGGGATAGGGACTGAAGCTTTCTTT. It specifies CASSLAGTGGIGTEAFF.

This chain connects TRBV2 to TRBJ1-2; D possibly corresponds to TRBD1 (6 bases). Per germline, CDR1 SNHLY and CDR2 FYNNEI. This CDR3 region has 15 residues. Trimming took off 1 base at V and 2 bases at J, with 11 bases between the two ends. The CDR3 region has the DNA TGTGCCAGCAGTGAAGGGACAGCCTACAACTATGGCTACACCTTC. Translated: CASSEGTAYNYGYTF.